Each of the 21 T cell receptor beta chains below was sequenced from the same sample in a study of cytomegalovirus exposure and HLA in healthy donors. The primer mix had 60 Vbeta and 13 Jbeta primers. The method was immunoSEQ multiplex PCR; TCRdb's version includes in-frame clones alone and lacks a portion of them. The sample includes 150,000 to 200,000 clones, around four fifths seen only once; the top ten take about 2.9%. Material: PBMCs. Receptors were obtained from a female donor in good health and CMV-seronegative.

The genes are TRBV9 and TRBJ2-1, with 13 bases identical to TRBD2. Trimming removed 0 bases from V and 7 bases from J; junction bases left unmatched: 13. Germline-derived CDR1 and CDR2 are SGDLS and YYNGEE. This CDR3 region has 19 residues. The CDR3 reads CASSVAGGTSGKFMNEQFF. CDR3 nucleotide sequence: TGTGCCAGCAGCGTAGCCGGGGGGACTAGCGGGAAGTTTATGAATGAGCAGTTCTTC. The full variable domain, with the rest looked up from reference TRBV9 and TRBJ2-1, is DSGVTQTPKHLITATGQRVTLRCSPRSGDLSVYWYQQSLDQGLQFLIQYYNGEERAKGNILERFSAQQFPDLHSELNLSSLELGDSALYFCASSVAGGTSGKFMNEQFFGPGTRLTVL.

This clone occurred once. This chain connects TRBV30 to TRBJ1-5; D is unclear. V dropped 2 bases and J dropped 6 bases, with 11 bases sitting between them. Germline CDR1 and CDR2: GTSNPN and SVGIG (reference sequence). The CDR3 extends over 13 amino acids. The chain's CDR3 is CAWSRGEGQPQHF. For the CDR3, the DNA is TGTGCCTGGAGTCGTGGGGAGGGTCAGCCCCAGCATTTT.

The chain uses TRBV20-1 and TRBJ2-5; D possibly corresponds to TRBD2 (6 bases). V was cut by 6 bases and J by 5 bases, with 10 bases left in between. CDR3 size: 11 residues. Germline CDR1 DFQATT, CDR2 SNEGSKA (reference sequence). The DNA of the CDR3 is TGCAGTGCCGGGGGTGCGGAGACCCAGTACTTC. It codes for CSAGGAETQYF.

CDR3 protein: CASSLEGGRDTDTQYF. The CDR3 coding sequence is TGCGCCAGCAGCTTGGAGGGCGGGAGGGACACAGATACGCAGTATTTT. V usage is TRBV5-1 and J usage is TRBJ2-3; 9 bases agree with TRBD2. Germline CDR1 is SGHRS and CDR2 is YFSETQ. This CDR3 comprises 16 residues. Trimming at V came to 0 bases and at J to 2 bases, leaving 4 bases not matched to a gene.

V gene TRBV4-3 combines with J gene TRBJ2-2; D remains ambiguous. V was shortened by 6 bases and J by 4 bases, with 24 bases between the two germline ends. Germline CDR1 LGHNA, CDR2 YSLEER. There are 18 residues in the CDR3. The CDR3, as DNA: TGCGCCAGCAGTGGTTACTGGCCTCCAGAGCGCAGCACCGGGGAGCTGTTTTTT. Amino acids: CASSGYWPPERSTGELFF.

This clone was counted only a few times. The J gene is TRBJ1-1, the V gene TRBV28; no definite D call. With 5 bases removed from V and 2 bases from J, the gap between germline ends came to 18 bases. The CDR3 covers 16 residues. Germline CDR1 reads MDHEN; CDR2 reads SYDVKM. The CDR3 nucleotides read TGTGCCAGCAGTCCACTGGCCGGGTCTGGAAACACTGAAGCTTTCTTT. This translates into CASSPLAGSGNTEAFF. Variable domain in full (rest from reference TRBV28 and TRBJ1-1): DVKVTQSSRYLVKRTGEKVFLECVQDMDHENMFWYRQDPGLGLRLIYFSYDVKMKEKGDIPEGYSVSREKKERFSLILESASTNQTSMYLCASSPLAGSGNTEAFFGQGTRLTVV.

The rearrangement links TRBV30 to TRBJ2-5; D is possibly TRBD2 (6 bases). V shed 0 bases and J shed 4 bases, with 6 bases lying between them. This CDR3 comprises 12 residues. Germline CDR1 GTSNPN, CDR2 SVGIG (reference sequence). CDR3 in DNA: TGTGCCTGGAGTGTGGGGGGAGAGACCCAGTACTTC. Residues: CAWSVGGETQYF.

The CDR3 region has the DNA TGTGCCAGCAGTGAAGAACGGACAGGGGGGTCCTACGAGCAGTACTTC. This codes for CASSEERTGGSYEQYF. J is TRBJ2-7 and V is TRBV2; 10 nucleotides align to TRBD1. The V gene's germline CDR1 is SNHLY and CDR2 FYNNEI. The V gene end was trimmed by 1 base and the J gene end by 1 base; junction bases not matched to a gene: 4. The length of the CDR3 is 16 residues. Full variable domain (outside the CDR3, taken from reference TRBV2 and TRBJ2-7): EPEVTQTPSHQVTQMGQEVILRCVPISNHLYFYWYRQILGQKVEFLVSFYNNEISEKSEIFDDQFSVERPDGSNFTLKIRSTKLEDSAMYFCASSEERTGGSYEQYFGPGTRLTVT.

The rearrangement links TRBV7-3 to TRBJ1-2, with 8 bases identical to TRBD1. The germline gives CDR1 SGHTA, CDR2 FQGTGA. CDR3 length equals 13 residues. Trimming at V came to 5 bases and at J to 8 bases, leaving 7 bases not matched to a gene. The CDR3 DNA reads TGTGCCAGCAGCCCCGGACAGGGCGAAGGCTACACCTTC. The encoded protein is CASSPGQGEGYTF.

This clone was seen a single time. V gene TRBV5-8 combines with J gene TRBJ2-1; TRBD2 matches at 8 bases. Germline CDR1 is SGHTS and CDR2 is YDEGEE. Trimming removed 0 bases from V and 7 bases from J; junction bases left unmatched: 12. The CDR3 runs to 17 residues. CDR3 coding DNA: TGTGCCAGCAGCTTGGGAAGGGGACGGCGGGGGGATAATGAGCAGTTCTTC. Its translation is CASSLGRGRRGDNEQFF. Supplemented by reference TRBV5-8 and TRBJ2-1, the full variable domain reads EAGVTQSPTHLIKTRGQQATLRCSPISGHTSVYWYQQALGLGLQFLLWYDEGEERNRGNFPPRFSGRQFPNYSSELNVNALELEDSALYLCASSLGRGRRGDNEQFFGPGTRLTVL.

The J gene is TRBJ1-2, the V gene TRBV19; D not resolved. The V end was cut by 6 bases, the J end by 8 bases, with 16 bases between. Germline V gives CDR1 LNHDA, CDR2 SQIVND (reference sequence). CDR3 length equals 13 residues. CDR3 coding DNA: TGTGCCAGTAGCCCTACCGTGGTGAGCGGCTACACCTTC. Protein sequence: CASSPTVVSGYTF.

The chain joins TRBV7-3 to TRBJ2-3, with no clear D. The germline CDR1 and CDR2 sequences are SGHTA and FQGTGA. The CDR3 consists of 13 residues. Trimming left V 1 base short and J 6 bases short, with 8 bases between. CDR3 sequence reads: CASSLNIVDTQYF. For the CDR3, the DNA is TGTGCCAGCAGCTTAAATATAGTCGATACGCAGTATTTT.

V and J are TRBV6-6 and TRBJ1-2, with D maybe TRBD1 (5 bases). Trimming removed 6 bases from V and 3 bases from J, with 14 bases in between. The CDR3 covers 14 residues. Germline V gene sequence: CDR1 MNHNY, CDR2 SVGAGI (reference sequence). CDR3 amino acids: CASRVTELHYGYTF. The DNA of the CDR3 is TGTGCCAGCAGGGTGACAGAGCTCCACTATGGCTACACCTTC.

CDR3 loop: CASSPTRDTEAFF. CDR3 sequence (DNA): TGTGCCAGCAGTCCAACCAGGGACACTGAAGCTTTCTTT. This chain joins TRBV7-2 and TRBJ1-1; D possibly corresponds to TRBD1 (5 bases). V was pared by 6 bases and J by 3 bases, with 11 bases between. Germline-derived CDR1 and CDR2 are SGHTA and FQGNSA. The CDR3 totals 13 residues.

This chain connects TRBV4-1 to TRBJ2-3, with 10 bases lining up with TRBD2. The germline CDR1 and CDR2 sequences are MGHRA and YSYEKL. This CDR3 has 15 residues. V trimming: 5 bases; J trimming: 6 bases; junction bases outside the gene matches: 8. The CDR3 nucleotides are TGCGCCAGCAGCGCTTTAGCGGGGGGACGGGATACGCAGTATTTT. This translates into CASSALAGGRDTQYF.

This clone was counted once. This chain uses TRBV19 with TRBJ1-4, with 10 bases aligning to TRBD1. The germline V gene has CDR1 LNHDA and CDR2 SQIVND (reference sequence). The length of the CDR3 is 15 residues. With V trimmed by 5 bases and J by 5 bases, 5 bases remained unmatched. The CDR3 bases are TGTGCCAGTAGTGTAAGGGACAGGGGAAATGAAAAACTGTTTTTT. This gives the protein CASSVRDRGNEKLFF.

V gene TRBV6-1 combines with J gene TRBJ2-7, with TRBD1 identical over 7 bases. The CDR3 loop spans 14 amino acids. V was clipped by 4 bases and J by 6 bases; unmatched bases: 9. Germline CDR1 MNHNS, CDR2 SASEGT. The CDR3 bases are TGTGCCAGCAGTGCGGGGACAGTAGGGCGCGAGCAGTACTTC. Its translation: CASSAGTVGREQYF.

CDR3 protein: CASSLQGWGYEQYF. The CDR3 DNA sequence: TGTGCCAGCAGCCTACAGGGCTGGGGCTACGAGCAGTACTTC. V and J are TRBV28 and TRBJ2-7, with TRBD1 as a possible D gene (6 bases). The CDR3 is 14 residues long. Between the trimmed V and J ends, which lost 6 bases and 3 bases, there was a span of 15 bases. Germline V lookup: CDR1 MDHEN, CDR2 SYDVKM. Full variable domain (remainder filled in from reference TRBV28 and TRBJ2-7): DVKVTQSSRYLVKRTGEKVFLECVQDMDHENMFWYRQDPGLGLRLIYFSYDVKMKEKGDIPEGYSVSREKKERFSLILESASTNQTSMYLCASSLQGWGYEQYFGPGTRLTVT.

The V gene is TRBV28, the J gene TRBJ1-5, with D unclear. With 2 bases removed from V and 7 bases from J, the gap between germline ends came to 9 bases. The V gene's germline CDR1 is MDHEN and CDR2 SYDVKM. This CDR3 has 13 amino acids. CDR3 nucleotides: TGTGCCAGCAGTTTACGGGTGGAGCAGCCCCAGCATTTT. Amino acid sequence: CASSLRVEQPQHF.

V usage is TRBV4-1 and J usage is TRBJ1-2; no definite D call. The V and J ends lost 3 bases and 8 bases respectively, with 19 bases between them. Germline V CDR1 and CDR2: MGHRA, YSYEKL. This CDR3 region has 15 residues. The CDR3: CASSHYEPRSRGYTF. The CDR3 region has the DNA TGCGCCAGCAGCCACTACGAGCCTCGCTCGAGGGGCTACACCTTC.

The rearrangement links TRBV27 to TRBJ1-1, with D hard to call. V was trimmed by 7 bases and J by 7 bases, leaving 10 bases between them. CDR1 is MNHEY and CDR2 is SMNVEV in the germline V gene (reference sequence). The CDR3 totals 11 residues. The CDR3 is CASIKGSEAFF. In DNA, the CDR3 is TGTGCCAGCATTAAAGGGAGTGAAGCTTTCTTT.